The clone carrying this TCR beta chain was observed a few times. Per the original methods: How many nucleated cells were present was estimated from reference gene primer amplification. Sequencing was performed with immunoSEQ multiplex PCR; in TCRdb, only in-frame clones are kept and a portion is missing. D and trimming come from the DNA, and the V and J calls and clone size come from that table. This table has approximately 270,000 clones, 70% to 90% appearing once. The data are from a study of blood T cell repertoires in COVID-19. At the level of the study: Specimens from acute and convalescent COVID-19 originated in the United States, Italy and Spain. From T cells, B-cell-depleted T cells, or PBMCs came the material, which was cDNA or gDNA.

V lost 4 bases and J 3 bases, leaving 12 bases between the germline ends. Looked up from germline, CDR1 is LGHDT and CDR2 is YNNKEL (reference sequence). This CDR3 comprises 14 residues. Sequencing was done on a sample of peripheral blood. This TCR was recovered from a woman between 65 and 79 years old with acute or convalescent COVID-19. The V and J genes are TRBV3-1 (or the pseudogene TRBV3-2) and TRBJ1-2; D is possibly TRBD1 (5 bases). CDR3 amino acids: CASSRGVPDYGYTF. CDR3 coding DNA: TGTGCCAGCAGCCGGGGGGTTCCTGACTATGGCTACACCTTC.